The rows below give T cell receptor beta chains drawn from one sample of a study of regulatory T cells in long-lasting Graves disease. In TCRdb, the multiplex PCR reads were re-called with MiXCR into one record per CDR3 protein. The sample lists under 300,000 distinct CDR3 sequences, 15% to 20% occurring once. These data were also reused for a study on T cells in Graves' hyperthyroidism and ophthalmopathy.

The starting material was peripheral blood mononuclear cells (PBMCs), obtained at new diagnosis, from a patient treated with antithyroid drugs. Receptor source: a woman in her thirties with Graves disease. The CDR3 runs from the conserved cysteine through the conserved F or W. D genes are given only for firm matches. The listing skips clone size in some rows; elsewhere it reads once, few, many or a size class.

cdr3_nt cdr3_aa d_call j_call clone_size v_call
TGTGCCAGCAGTTTAAGGGGGGGGACAGGGGGGATTCGCCTCCACTTT CASSLRGGTGGIRLHF TRBD1 TRBJ1-6 many TRBV12-3/TRBV12-4
TGTGCCAGCAGTGAGGCGTTGGGGGATGAGCAGTTCTTC CASSEALGDEQFF - TRBJ2-1 many TRBV6-1
TGTGCCAGCAGCTTGGCCCCGACAGGGGGTCAGCCCCAGCATTTT CASSLAPTGGQPQHF TRBD1 TRBJ1-5 many TRBV5-6
TGCGCCAGCAGCTTGGGACAGGGGCGTACCTACGAGCAGTACTTC CASSLGQGRTYEQYF TRBD1 TRBJ2-7 - TRBV5-1
TGCGCCAGCAGGGAATACTACGAGCAGTACTTC CASREYYEQYF - TRBJ2-7 many TRBV5-1
TGTGCCAGCAGCCCCGAAGAGGGGGGGCCAGAGCAGTTCTTC CASSPEEGGPEQFF - TRBJ2-1 many TRBV11-3
TGTGCCAGCGAAGAGAAAAGGACTGAAGCTTTCTTT CASEEKRTEAFF - TRBJ1-1 many TRBV18
TGCAGTGCAGACGCCGGGACAGGGGTCCCCTACGAGCAGTACTTC CSADAGTGVPYEQYF TRBD1 TRBJ2-7 - TRBV20-1
TGTGCCAGCAGTTATTTCATGACAGGGGGGGCTGAAGCTTTCTTT CASSYFMTGGAEAFF TRBD1 TRBJ1-1 - TRBV6-5
TGTGCCAGTAGTTTGTCAGGGGCAGGGACTGAAGCTTTCTTT CASSLSGAGTEAFF - TRBJ1-1 - TRBV19
TGTGCCAGCAGCCAATATCTGGTTGGCACCGGGGAGCTGTTTTTT CASSQYLVGTGELFF - TRBJ2-2 many TRBV3-1
TGTGCCAGCAGCAGCGACAGGGCTGGAGAGACCCAGTACTTC CASSSDRAGETQYF TRBD1 TRBJ2-5 few TRBV5-4
TGCAGTGCTACAGGGGAGGGTTCACCCCTCCACTTT CSATGEGSPLHF - TRBJ1-6 few TRBV20-1
TGTGCCAGCAGTTACGGGGTCCAGTCAGATACGCAGTATTTT CASSYGVQSDTQYF - TRBJ2-3 many TRBV6-5
TGCGCCAGCAGTGAATTTGGGACAGGGTCCGACGAGCAGTACTTC CASSEFGTGSDEQYF TRBD1 TRBJ2-7 many TRBV10-1
TGTGCCAGTAGCCGAGGCTCGGAGCAGTACTTC CASSRGSEQYF - TRBJ2-7 many TRBV19
TGTGCCAGCAGTTATCGAGGGGATGGCTCTGGAAACACCATATATTTT CASSYRGDGSGNTIYF - TRBJ1-3 many TRBV27
TGTGCCAGCAGCCAGGACAGGGGGAAGAGGGAGCAGTACTTC CASSQDRGKREQYF TRBD1 TRBJ2-7 many TRBV7-9
TGTGCCAGCAGTGAAGCAAGGGCTAGCGGGGGGATCCGCACAGATACGCAGTATTTT CASSEARASGGIRTDTQYF TRBD2 TRBJ2-3 many TRBV6-1